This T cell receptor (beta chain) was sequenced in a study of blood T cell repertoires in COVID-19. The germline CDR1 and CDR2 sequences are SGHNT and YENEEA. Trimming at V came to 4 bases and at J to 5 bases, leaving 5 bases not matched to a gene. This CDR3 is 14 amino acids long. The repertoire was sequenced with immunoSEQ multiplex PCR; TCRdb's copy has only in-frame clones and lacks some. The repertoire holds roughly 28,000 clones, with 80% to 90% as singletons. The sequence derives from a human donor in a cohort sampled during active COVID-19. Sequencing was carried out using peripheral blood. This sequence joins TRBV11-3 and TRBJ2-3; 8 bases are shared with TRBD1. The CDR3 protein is CASSSGQAGDTQYF. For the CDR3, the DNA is TGTGCCAGCAGCTCGGGACAGGCTGGAGATACGCAGTATTTT. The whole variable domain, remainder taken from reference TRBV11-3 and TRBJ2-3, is EAGVVQSPRYKIIEKKQPVAFWCNPISGHNTLYWYLQNLGQGPELLIRYENEEAVDDSQLPKDRFSAERLKGVDSTLKIQPAELGDSAVYLCASSSGQAGDTQYFGPGTRLTVL.